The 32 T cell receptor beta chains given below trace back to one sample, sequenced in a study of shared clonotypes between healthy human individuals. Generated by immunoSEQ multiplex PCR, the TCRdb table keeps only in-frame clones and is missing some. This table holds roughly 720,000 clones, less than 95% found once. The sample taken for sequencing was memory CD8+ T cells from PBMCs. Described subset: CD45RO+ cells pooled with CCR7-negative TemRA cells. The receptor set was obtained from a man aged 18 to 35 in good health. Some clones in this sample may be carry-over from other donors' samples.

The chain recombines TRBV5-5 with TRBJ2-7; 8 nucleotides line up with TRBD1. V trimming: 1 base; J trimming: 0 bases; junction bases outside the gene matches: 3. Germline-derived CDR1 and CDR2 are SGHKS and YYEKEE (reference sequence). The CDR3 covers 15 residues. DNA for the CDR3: TGTGCCAGCAGCTTGTTCCAGGGGGCCTCCTACGAGCAGTACTTC. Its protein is CASSLFQGASYEQYF.

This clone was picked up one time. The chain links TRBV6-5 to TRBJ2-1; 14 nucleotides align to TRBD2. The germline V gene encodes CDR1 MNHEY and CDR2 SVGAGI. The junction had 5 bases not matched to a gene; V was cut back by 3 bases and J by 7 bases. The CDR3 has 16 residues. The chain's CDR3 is CASSYRTSGRNNEQFF. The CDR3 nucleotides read TGTGCCAGCAGTTATAGGACTAGCGGGAGGAATAATGAGCAGTTCTTC.

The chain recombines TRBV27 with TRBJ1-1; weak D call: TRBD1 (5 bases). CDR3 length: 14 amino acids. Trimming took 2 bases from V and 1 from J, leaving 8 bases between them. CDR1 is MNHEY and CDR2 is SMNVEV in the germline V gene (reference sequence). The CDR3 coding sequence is TGTGCCAGCAGTTTAGGGGCGGGGAACACTGAAGCTTTCTTT. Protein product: CASSLGAGNTEAFF.

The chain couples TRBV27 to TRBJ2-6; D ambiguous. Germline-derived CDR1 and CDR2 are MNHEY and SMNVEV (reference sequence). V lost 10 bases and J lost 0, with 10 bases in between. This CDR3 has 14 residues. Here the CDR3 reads CATGWSSGANVLTF. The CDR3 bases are TGTGCCACCGGTTGGAGCTCTGGGGCCAACGTCCTGACTTTC.

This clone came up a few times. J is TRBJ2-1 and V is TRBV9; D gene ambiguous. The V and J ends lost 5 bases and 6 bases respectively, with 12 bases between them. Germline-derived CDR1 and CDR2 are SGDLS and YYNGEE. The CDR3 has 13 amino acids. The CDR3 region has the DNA TGTGCCAGCAGTCTCGGCTTTCCCAATGAGCAGTTCTTC. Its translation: CASSLGFPNEQFF.

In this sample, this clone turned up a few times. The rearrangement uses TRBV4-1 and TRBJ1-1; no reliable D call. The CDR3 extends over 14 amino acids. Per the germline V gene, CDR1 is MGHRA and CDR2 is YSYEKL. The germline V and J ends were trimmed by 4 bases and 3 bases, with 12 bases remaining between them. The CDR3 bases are TGCGCCAGCAGCCCTGAGAATCGGGACACTGAAGCTTTCTTT. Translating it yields CASSPENRDTEAFF.

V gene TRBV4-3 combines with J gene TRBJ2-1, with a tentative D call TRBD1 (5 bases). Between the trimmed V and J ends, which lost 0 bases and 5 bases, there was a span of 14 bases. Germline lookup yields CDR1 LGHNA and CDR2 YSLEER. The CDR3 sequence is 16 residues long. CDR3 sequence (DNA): TGCGCCAGCAGCCAAGAGGGGCTAGTGGGGAACAATGAGCAGTTCTTC. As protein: CASSQEGLVGNNEQFF.

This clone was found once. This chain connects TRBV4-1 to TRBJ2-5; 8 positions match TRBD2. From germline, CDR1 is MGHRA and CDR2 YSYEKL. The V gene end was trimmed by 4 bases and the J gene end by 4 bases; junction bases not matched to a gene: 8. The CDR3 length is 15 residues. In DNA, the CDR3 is TGCGCCAGCAGCCCAAGAAATCGGGGGGGAGAGACCCAGTACTTC. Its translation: CASSPRNRGGETQYF.

CDR3 in amino acids: CASSLGRLAVLSTDTQYF. In DNA, the CDR3 is TGTGCCAGCAGCTTGGGCCGCCTAGCGGTCCTTAGCACAGATACGCAGTATTTT. This sequence joins TRBV11-2 and TRBJ2-3; 7 bases match TRBD2. This CDR3 is built from 18 residues. Germline CDR1 and CDR2: SGHAT and FQNNGV. Trimming took 3 bases from V and 0 from J; bases not matched to a gene: 12.

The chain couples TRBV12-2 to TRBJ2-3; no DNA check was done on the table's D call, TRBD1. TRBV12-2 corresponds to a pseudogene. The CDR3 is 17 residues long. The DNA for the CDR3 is TGTGCAAGTCGCTTATATTTGGGGACAGGTAGTACAGATACGCAGTATTTT. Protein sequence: CASRLYLGTGSTDTQYF.

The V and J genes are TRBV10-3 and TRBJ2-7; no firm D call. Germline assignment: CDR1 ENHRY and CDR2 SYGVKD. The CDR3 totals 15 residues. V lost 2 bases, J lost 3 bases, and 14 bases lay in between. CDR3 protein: CAISERQGWDYEQYF. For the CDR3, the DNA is TGTGCCATCAGTGAGCGGCAAGGGTGGGACTACGAGCAGTACTTC.

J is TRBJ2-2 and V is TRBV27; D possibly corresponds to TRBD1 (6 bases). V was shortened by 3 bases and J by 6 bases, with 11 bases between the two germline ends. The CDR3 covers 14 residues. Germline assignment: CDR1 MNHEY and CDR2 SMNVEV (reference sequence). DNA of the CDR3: TGTGCCAGCAGTTTGGGGGCGCTCCCCGGGGAGCTGTTTTTT. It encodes CASSLGALPGELFF.

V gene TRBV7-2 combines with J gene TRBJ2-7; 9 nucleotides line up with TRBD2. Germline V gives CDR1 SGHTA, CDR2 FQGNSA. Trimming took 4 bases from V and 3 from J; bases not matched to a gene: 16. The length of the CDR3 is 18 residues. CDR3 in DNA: TGTGCCAGCAGCTCCCTAGCGGGATCAAATATAAACTTCTACGAGCAGTACTTC. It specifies CASSSLAGSNINFYEQYF. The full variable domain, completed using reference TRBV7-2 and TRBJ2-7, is GAGVSQSPSNKVTEKGKDVELRCDPISGHTALYWYRQSLGQGLEFLIYFQGNSAPDKSGLPSDRFSAERTGGSVSTLTIQRTQQEDSAVYLCASSSLAGSNINFYEQYFGPGTRLTVT.

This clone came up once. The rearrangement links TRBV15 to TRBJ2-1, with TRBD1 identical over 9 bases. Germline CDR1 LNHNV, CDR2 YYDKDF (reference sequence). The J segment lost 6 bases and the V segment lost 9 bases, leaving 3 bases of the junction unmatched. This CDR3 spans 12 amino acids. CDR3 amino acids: CATGTGSNEQFF. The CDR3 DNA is TGTGCCACTGGGACAGGGAGCAATGAGCAGTTCTTC. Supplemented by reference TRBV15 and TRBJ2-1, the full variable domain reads DAMVIQNPRYQVTQFGKPVTLSCSQTLNHNVMYWYQQKSSQAPKLLFHYYDKDFNNEADTPDNFQSRRPNTSFCFLDIRSPGLGDTAMYLCATGTGSNEQFFGPGTRLTVL.

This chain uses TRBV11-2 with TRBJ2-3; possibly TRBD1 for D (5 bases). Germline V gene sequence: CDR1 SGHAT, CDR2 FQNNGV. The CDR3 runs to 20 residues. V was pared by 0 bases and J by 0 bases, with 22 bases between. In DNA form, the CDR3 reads TGTGCCAGCAGCTTAGAGAGTAGGGGCAGGCCCTCATCTAGCACAGATACGCAGTATTTT. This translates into CASSLESRGRPSSSTDTQYF.

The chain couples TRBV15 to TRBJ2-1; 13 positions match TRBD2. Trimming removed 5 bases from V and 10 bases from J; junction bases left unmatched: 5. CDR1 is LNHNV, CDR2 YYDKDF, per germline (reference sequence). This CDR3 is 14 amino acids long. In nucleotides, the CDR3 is TGTGCCACCAGCTGGGGACTAGCGGGAAGCGAGCAGTTCTTC. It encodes CATSWGLAGSEQFF. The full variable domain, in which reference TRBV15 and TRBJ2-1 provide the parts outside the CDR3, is DAMVIQNPRYQVTQFGKPVTLSCSQTLNHNVMYWYQQKSSQAPKLLFHYYDKDFNNEADTPDNFQSRRPNTSFCFLDIRSPGLGDTAMYLCATSWGLAGSEQFFGPGTRLTVL.

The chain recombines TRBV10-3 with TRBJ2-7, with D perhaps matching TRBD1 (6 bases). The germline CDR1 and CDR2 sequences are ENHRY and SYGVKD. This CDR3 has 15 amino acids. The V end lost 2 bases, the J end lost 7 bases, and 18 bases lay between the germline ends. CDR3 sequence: CAISEDRPGLEEQYF. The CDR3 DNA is TGTGCCATCAGTGAGGACAGGCCGGGGCTGGAGGAGCAGTACTTC.

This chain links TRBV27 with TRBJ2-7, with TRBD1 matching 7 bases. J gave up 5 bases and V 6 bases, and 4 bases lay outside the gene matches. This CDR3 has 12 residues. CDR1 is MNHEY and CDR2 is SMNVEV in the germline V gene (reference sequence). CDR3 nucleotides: TGTGCCAGCAGGAGTACAGGGGACGAGCAGTACTTC. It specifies CASRSTGDEQYF.

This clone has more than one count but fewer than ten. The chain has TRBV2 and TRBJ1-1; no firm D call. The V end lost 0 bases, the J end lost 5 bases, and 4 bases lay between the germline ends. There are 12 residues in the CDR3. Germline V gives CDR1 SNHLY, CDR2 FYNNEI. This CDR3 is CASSEALTEAFF. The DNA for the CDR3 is TGTGCCAGCAGTGAAGCGCTTACTGAAGCTTTCTTT. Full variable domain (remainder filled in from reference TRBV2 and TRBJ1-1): EPEVTQTPSHQVTQMGQEVILRCVPISNHLYFYWYRQILGQKVEFLVSFYNNEISEKSEIFDDQFSVERPDGSNFTLKIRSTKLEDSAMYFCASSEALTEAFFGQGTRLTVV.

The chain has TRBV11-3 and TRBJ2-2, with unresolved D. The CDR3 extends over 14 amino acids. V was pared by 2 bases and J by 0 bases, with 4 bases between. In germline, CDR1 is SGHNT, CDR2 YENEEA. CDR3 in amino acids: CASSLLPNTGELFF. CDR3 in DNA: TGTGCCAGCAGCTTACTCCCGAACACCGGGGAGCTGTTTTTT.

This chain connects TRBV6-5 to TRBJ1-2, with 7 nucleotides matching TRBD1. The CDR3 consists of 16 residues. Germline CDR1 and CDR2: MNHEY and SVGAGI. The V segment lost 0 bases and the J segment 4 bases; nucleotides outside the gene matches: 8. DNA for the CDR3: TGTGCCAGCAGTTACTCACCGACATGGGACAGCTATGGCTACACCTTC. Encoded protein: CASSYSPTWDSYGYTF.

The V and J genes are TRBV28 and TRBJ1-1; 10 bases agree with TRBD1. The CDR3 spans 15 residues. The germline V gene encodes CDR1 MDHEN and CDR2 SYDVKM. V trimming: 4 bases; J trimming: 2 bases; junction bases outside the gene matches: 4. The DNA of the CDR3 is TGTGCCAGCAGTTCGCGGACAGGGGGAAACACTGAAGCTTTCTTT. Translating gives CASSSRTGGNTEAFF.

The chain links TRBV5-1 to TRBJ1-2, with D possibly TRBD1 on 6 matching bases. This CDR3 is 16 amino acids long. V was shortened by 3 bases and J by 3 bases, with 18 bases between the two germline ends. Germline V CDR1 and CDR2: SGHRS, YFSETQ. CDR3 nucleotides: TGCGCCAGCAGCTCCTACTCAGGGGCTCCCGACTATGGCTACACCTTC. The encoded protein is CASSSYSGAPDYGYTF.

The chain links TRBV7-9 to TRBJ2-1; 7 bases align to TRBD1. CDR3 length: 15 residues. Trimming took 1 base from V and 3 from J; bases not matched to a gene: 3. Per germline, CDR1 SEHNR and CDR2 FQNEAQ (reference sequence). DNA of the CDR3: TGTGCCAGCAGCTTAGGACAGGGTAACTACAATGAGCAGTTCTTC. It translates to CASSLGQGNYNEQFF. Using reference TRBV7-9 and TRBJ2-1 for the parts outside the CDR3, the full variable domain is DTGVSQNPRHKITKRGQNVTFRCDPISEHNRLYWYRQTLGQGPEFLTYFQNEAQLEKSRLLSDRFSAERPKGSFSTLEIQRTEQGDSAMYLCASSLGQGNYNEQFFGPGTRLTVL.

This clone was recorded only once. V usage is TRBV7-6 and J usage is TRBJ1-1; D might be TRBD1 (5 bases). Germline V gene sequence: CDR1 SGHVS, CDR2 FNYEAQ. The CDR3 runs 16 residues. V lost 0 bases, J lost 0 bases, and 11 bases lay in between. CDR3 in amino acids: CASSLAEGTLNTEAFF. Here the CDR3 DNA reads TGTGCCAGCAGCTTAGCGGAGGGGACTTTGAACACTGAAGCTTTCTTT.

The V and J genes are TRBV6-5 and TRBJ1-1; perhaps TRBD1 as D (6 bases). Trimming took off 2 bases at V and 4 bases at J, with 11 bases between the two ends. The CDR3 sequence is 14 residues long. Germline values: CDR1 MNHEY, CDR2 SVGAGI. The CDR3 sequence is CASSYLLGGTEAFF. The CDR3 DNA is TGTGCCAGCAGTTACCTACTAGGGGGCACTGAAGCTTTCTTT.

The CDR3 sequence: CASSSSRSSRTGELFF. CDR3 coding DNA: TGTGCCAGCAGCTCCTCCAGAAGCAGTCGGACCGGGGAGCTGTTTTTT. V gene TRBV11-2 combines with J gene TRBJ2-2; no reliable D call. V dropped 4 bases and J dropped 5 bases, with 17 bases sitting between them. CDR1 is SGHAT, CDR2 FQNNGV, per germline. The CDR3 consists of 16 residues.

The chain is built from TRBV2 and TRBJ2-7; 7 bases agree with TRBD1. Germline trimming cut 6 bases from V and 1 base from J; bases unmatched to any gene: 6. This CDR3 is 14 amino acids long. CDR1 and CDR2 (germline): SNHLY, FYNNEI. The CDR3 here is CASRRIQGSYEQYF. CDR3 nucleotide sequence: TGTGCCAGCAGGCGCATACAGGGGTCCTACGAGCAGTACTTC.

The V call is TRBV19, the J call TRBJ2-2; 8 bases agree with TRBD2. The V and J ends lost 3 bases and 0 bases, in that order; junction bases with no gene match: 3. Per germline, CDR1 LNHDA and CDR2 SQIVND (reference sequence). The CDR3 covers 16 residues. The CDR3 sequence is CASSMMGLANTGELFF. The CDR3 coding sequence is TGTGCCAGTAGTATGATGGGACTAGCGAACACCGGGGAGCTGTTTTTT. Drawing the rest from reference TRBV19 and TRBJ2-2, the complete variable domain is DGGITQSPKYLFRKEGQNVTLSCEQNLNHDAMYWYRQDPGQGLRLIYYSQIVNDFQKGDIAEGYSVSREKKESFPLTVTSAQKNPTAFYLCASSMMGLANTGELFFGEGSRLTVL.

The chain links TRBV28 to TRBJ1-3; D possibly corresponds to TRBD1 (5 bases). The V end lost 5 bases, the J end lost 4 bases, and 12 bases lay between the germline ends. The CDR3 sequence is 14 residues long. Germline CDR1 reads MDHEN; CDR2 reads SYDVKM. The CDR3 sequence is CASSPVWTGNTIYF. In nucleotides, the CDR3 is TGTGCCAGCAGTCCCGTTTGGACAGGAAACACCATATATTTT.

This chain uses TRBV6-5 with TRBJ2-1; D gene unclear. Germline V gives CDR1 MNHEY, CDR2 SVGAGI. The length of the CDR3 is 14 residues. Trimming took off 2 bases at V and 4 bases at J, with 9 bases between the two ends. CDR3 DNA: TGTGCCAGCAGTTACACGGTGGGTTACAATGAGCAGTTCTTC. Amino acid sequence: CASSYTVGYNEQFF.

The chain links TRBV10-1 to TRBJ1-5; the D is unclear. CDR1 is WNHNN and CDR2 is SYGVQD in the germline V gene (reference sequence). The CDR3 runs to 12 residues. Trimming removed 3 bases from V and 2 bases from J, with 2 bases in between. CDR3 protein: CASSDRNQPQHF. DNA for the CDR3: TGCGCCAGCAGTGACCGCAATCAGCCCCAGCATTTT.